The subject of this entry is one TCR beta chain. Its antigen remains unidentified. The data were obtained in a study of monozygotic twins with inflammatory bowel disease. General study findings and limits: Comparison of concordant versus discordant twins revealed no difference in repertoire similarity, possibly due to limited power. The analysis did not separate different T cell subtypes. It was in IBD patients that TCRbeta diversity (inverse Simpson) was lower than in healthy co-twins.

With no T cell sorting beforehand, total RNA was isolated from whole blood. Using the 5' RACE reads, TCRdb records one entry per CDR3 protein without DNA. Its listing shows 350,000 to 400,000 distinct CDR3 sequences. Germline V lookup: CDR1 SGHTA, CDR2 FQGTGA. This CDR3 spans 14 amino acids. The TCR sequence derives from a human donor with ulcerative colitis or Crohn's disease, or a healthy co-twin of an affected twin (not recorded which). The chain links TRBV7-3 to TRBJ1-1; there is no DNA to check the TCRdb D call of TRBD1. Sample: blood. The CDR3 sequence: CASSPSPAVAEAFF.